This T cell receptor beta chain was obtained from a study of early T cells in non-severe SARS-CoV-2 infection. Study background: Sequencing of unsorted whole blood was done on bulk RNA, leaving chains unpaired. Study-level results: VDJdb matches were skewed toward anti-spike CD8 T cell responses.

TCRdb called the 5' RACE reads again in MiXCR, with one record for every CDR3 protein. The sample has some 49,000 distinct CDR3 sequences, around 8% seen once. Comment on this clonotype: No antigen is known for it.

The V and J ends lost 7 bases and 1 base, in that order; junction bases with no gene match: 17. The CDR3 loop spans 18 amino acids. Germline CDR1 DFQATT, CDR2 SNEGSKA (reference sequence). The source is an adult who was a healthcare worker with PCR-confirmed SARS-CoV-2 infection or an uninfected control (not recorded which). The sample was whole blood. The chain is built from TRBV20-1 and TRBJ2-7, with 12 bases fitting TRBD2. CDR3 DNA sequence: TGCAGTGTCCGTTTTCCGGGGGCTAGCGGGAGGGCATCCTACGAGCAGTACTTC. It translates to CSVRFPGASGRASYEQYF.